The 21 T cell receptor beta chains presented below share a single source sample, sequenced in a study of blood T cell repertoires in COVID-19. Repertoires were generated with immunoSEQ multiplex PCR, while TCRdb's copy carries only in-frame clones and drops some. The top ten clones hold about 11% of a sample with about 140,000 clones, 87% of them seen once. The sequenced sample was PBMCs or T cells enriched from blood (not recorded which). The receptors shown here come from a man between 60 and 70 years old who had recovered from COVID-19.

This clone was recorded only once. V usage is TRBV23-1 and J usage is TRBJ2-6; 12 bases align to TRBD2. TRBV23-1 counts as an open reading frame of uncertain function. V shed 6 bases, J shed 0 bases, and the junction held 12 bases outside the gene matches. The CDR3 covers 20 residues. The CDR3 DNA is TGCGCCAGCAGCCAAAGCCTGACTAGCGGGAGAATCTCTGGGGCCAACGTCCTGACTTTC. It yields the protein CASSQSLTSGRISGANVLTF.

This sequence joins TRBV28 and TRBJ2-4; D remains unclear. Germline CDR1 is MDHEN and CDR2 is SYDVKM. V shed 4 bases and J shed 0 bases, with 13 bases lying between them. CDR3 length: 16 residues. The CDR3 DNA sequence: TGTGCCAGCAGTTCTCCTATTAGAGGAGCCAAAAACATTCAGTACTTC. It codes for CASSSPIRGAKNIQYF. Together with reference TRBV28 and TRBJ2-4, the CDR3 gives the full variable domain: DVKVTQSSRYLVKRTGEKVFLECVQDMDHENMFWYRQDPGLGLRLIYFSYDVKMKEKGDIPEGYSVSREKKERFSLILESASTNQTSMYLCASSSPIRGAKNIQYFGAGTRLSVL.

This chain uses TRBV5-4 with TRBJ1-4; 7 bases are shared with TRBD1. This CDR3 is built from 13 residues. The germline V gene encodes CDR1 SGHNT and CDR2 YYREEE (reference sequence). The J segment lost 8 bases and the V segment lost 4 bases, leaving 5 bases of the junction unmatched. CDR3 nucleotides: TGTGCCAGCAGCCCGGGACAGAGAGAAAAACTGTTTTTT. It specifies CASSPGQREKLFF. Full variable domain (outside the CDR3, taken from reference TRBV5-4 and TRBJ1-4): ETGVTQSPTHLIKTRGQQVTLRCSSQSGHNTVSWYQQALGQGPQFIFQYYREEENGRGNFPPRFSGLQFPNYSSELNVNALELDDSALYLCASSPGQREKLFFGSGTQLSVL.

This clone was counted once. This chain joins TRBV30 and TRBJ2-1, with 7 bases fitting TRBD2. J was trimmed by 7 bases and V by 0 bases; bases with no gene match: 6. The CDR3 has 14 amino acids. The germline V gene encodes CDR1 GTSNPN and CDR2 SVGIG (reference sequence). This chain's CDR3 is CAWSVGGGKNEQFF. The CDR3 region has the DNA TGTGCCTGGAGTGTCGGCGGGGGAAAAAATGAGCAGTTCTTC. Using reference TRBV30 and TRBJ2-1 for the parts outside the CDR3, the full variable domain is SQTIHQWPATLVQPVGSPLSLECTVEGTSNPNLYWYRQAAGRGLQLLFYSVGIGQISSEVPQNLSASRPQDRQFILSSKKLLLSDSGFYLCAWSVGGGKNEQFFGPGTRLTVL.

V gene TRBV18 combines with J gene TRBJ1-6, with 10 bases fitting TRBD1. The V gene end was trimmed by 5 bases and the J gene end by 10 bases; junction bases not matched to a gene: 8. This CDR3 has 15 residues. Germline CDR1 reads KGHSH; CDR2 reads LQKENI. This CDR3 reads CASSTRDRGISPLHF. DNA of the CDR3: TGTGCCAGCTCAACCCGGGACAGGGGTATCTCACCCCTCCACTTT.

The chain links TRBV2 to TRBJ1-2, with 7 bases that match TRBD1. CDR1 SNHLY and CDR2 FYNNEI come from the germline V gene. The CDR3 totals 14 residues. The trim removed 2 bases at V and 7 bases at J, leaving 7 bases unmatched. The DNA of the CDR3 is TGTGCCAGCAGTGAAAGGGGGCAGCAAGGTGGCTACACCTTC. Translation: CASSERGQQGGYTF.

V and J are TRBV28 and TRBJ2-7, with 10 bases aligning to TRBD2. CDR1 is MDHEN and CDR2 is SYDVKM in the germline V gene. The CDR3 loop spans 16 amino acids. V lost 3 bases to trimming and J lost 1 base; unmatched junction nucleotides: 6. The chain's CDR3 is CASSFPSSGGSYEQYF. CDR3 DNA: TGTGCCAGCAGTTTCCCATCTAGCGGGGGTTCCTACGAGCAGTACTTC.

The chain couples TRBV5-5 to TRBJ2-1; the D gene is possibly TRBD2 (6 bases). Germline V gene lookup returns CDR1 SGHKS and CDR2 YYEKEE (reference sequence). The CDR3 contains 13 residues. Between the trimmed V and J ends, which lost 3 bases and 10 bases, there was a span of 14 bases. CDR3 region: CASSSPGTWEQFF. CDR3 DNA sequence: TGTGCCAGCAGCTCCCCCGGGACTTGGGAGCAGTTCTTC. The full variable domain, with the rest looked up from reference TRBV5-5 and TRBJ2-1, is DAGVTQSPTHLIKTRGQQVTLRCSPISGHKSVSWYQQVLGQGPQFIFQYYEKEERGRGNFPDRFSARQFPNYSSELNVNALLLGDSALYLCASSSPGTWEQFFGPGTRLTVL.

The CDR3 protein is CATSDSLGQGSTGELFF. CDR3 in DNA: TGTGCCACCAGTGATTCCCTCGGACAGGGGAGCACCGGGGAGCTGTTTTTT. The rearrangement uses TRBV24-1 and TRBJ2-2, with TRBD1 matching 9 bases. The CDR3 length is 17 residues. Germline V CDR1 and CDR2: KGHDR, SFDVKD. V shed 2 bases, J shed 4 bases, and the junction held 7 bases outside the gene matches.

V is TRBV18 and J is TRBJ2-2, with D uncertain. Germline values: CDR1 KGHSH, CDR2 LQKENI. The CDR3 spans 15 residues. V shed 0 bases and J shed 3 bases, with 8 bases lying between them. The CDR3 sequence is CASSPPTQHTGELFF. The DNA for the CDR3 is TGTGCCAGCTCACCACCGACACAGCACACCGGGGAGCTGTTTTTT.

The V and J genes are TRBV6-5 and TRBJ2-1; TRBD2 aligns across 8 bases. The CDR3 has 15 amino acids. With V trimmed by 7 bases and J by 9 bases, 14 bases remained unmatched. Germline V CDR1 and CDR2: MNHEY, SVGAGI. In DNA form, the CDR3 reads TGTGCCAGCACCAGTAGCGGGATTGATCGGCGTGAGCAGTTCTTC. This translates into CASTSSGIDRREQFF.

This clone was seen only a few times. The chain uses TRBV19 and TRBJ2-7, with D possibly TRBD1 on 7 matching bases. Per the germline V gene, CDR1 is LNHDA and CDR2 is SQIVND (reference sequence). The CDR3 loop spans 14 amino acids. The V end lost 6 bases, the J end lost 2 bases, and 14 bases lay between the germline ends. The CDR3 DNA reads as TGTGCCAGTAGGGAGGGACAGACAACCTACGAGCAGTACTTC. Translation: CASREGQTTYEQYF.

The chain links TRBV2 to TRBJ2-7, with 7 bases fitting TRBD1. The CDR3 runs 13 residues. After removal of 4 bases from V and 2 bases from J, the junction contained 2 bases not matched to a gene. Germline values: CDR1 SNHLY, CDR2 FYNNEI. CDR3 bases: TGTGCCAGCAGTGGGCAGGGGGCCTACGAGCAGTACTTC. Protein product: CASSGQGAYEQYF.

The V call is TRBV7-6, the J call TRBJ2-1; 12 nucleotides align to TRBD2. CDR3 length: 19 amino acids. CDR1 and CDR2 from the germline V gene are SGHVS and FNYEAQ. J was trimmed by 4 bases and V by 1 base; bases with no gene match: 11. This CDR3 is CASSLVHTLAGGRYNEQFF. In nucleotides, the CDR3 is TGTGCCAGCAGCTTAGTGCACACTCTAGCGGGAGGGAGGTACAATGAGCAGTTCTTC.

V is TRBV6-5 and J is TRBJ2-1; TRBD1 might be the D (6 bases). Trimming took 7 bases from V and 4 from J, leaving 14 bases between them. The CDR3 runs 14 residues. Germline CDR1 MNHEY, CDR2 SVGAGI. CDR3: CASTRGDTYNEQFF. The CDR3 nucleotides read TGTGCCAGCACTAGAGGGGACACATACAATGAGCAGTTCTTC.

J is TRBJ1-2 and V is TRBV10-2; D might be TRBD1 (6 bases). V was cut by 7 bases and J by 4 bases, with 16 bases left in between. CDR3 length: 14 residues. Per germline, CDR1 WSHSY and CDR2 SAAADI. The CDR3 region is CASKDRTGFYGYTF. The CDR3 DNA is TGCGCCAGCAAAGACAGGACGGGGTTCTATGGCTACACCTTC.

The chain couples TRBV3-1 (or the pseudogene TRBV3-2) to TRBJ2-7; 7 positions match TRBD1. Germline values: CDR1 LGHDT, CDR2 YNNKEL (reference sequence). J gave up 1 base and V 1 base, and 4 bases lay outside the gene matches. This CDR3 is built from 15 residues. This CDR3 reads CASSQGTGPSYEQYF. The DNA for the CDR3 is TGTGCCAGCAGCCAAGGGACAGGCCCTTCCTACGAGCAGTACTTC.

Written as DNA, the CDR3 is TGTGCCAGCACGCCCGAGCGGGGGGGGCCAGATACGCAGTATTTT. Protein sequence: CASTPERGGPDTQYF. The chain employs TRBV5-4 and TRBJ2-3, with 10 bases that match TRBD2. Germline V gene data show CDR1 as SGHNT and CDR2 as YYREEE (reference sequence). Germline trimming cut 6 bases from V and 4 bases from J; bases unmatched to any gene: 8. This CDR3 comprises 15 residues.

The chain employs TRBV13 and TRBJ1-2; D remains unclear. V gave up 4 bases and J gave up 6 bases, with 12 bases separating them. The CDR3 contains 13 residues. Germline-derived CDR1 and CDR2 are PRHDT and FYEKMQ (reference sequence). The CDR3 DNA sequence: TGTGCCAGCAGCTCCGGGAAAGTGCATGGCTACACCTTC. Translation gives CASSSGKVHGYTF.

The V and J genes are TRBV9 and TRBJ1-2; 11 bases agree with TRBD1. CDR3 size: 17 residues. V shed 1 base and J 7 bases; nucleotides not matched to a gene: 12. CDR1 SGDLS and CDR2 YYNGEE come from the germline V gene. This CDR3 is CASSVQVSGQGARGYTF. In nucleotides, the CDR3 is TGTGCCAGCAGCGTACAGGTTTCCGGACAGGGGGCGCGTGGCTACACCTTC.

The genes are TRBV5-6 and TRBJ1-2, with D perhaps matching TRBD1 (5 bases). CDR1 and CDR2 from the germline V gene are SGHDT and YYEEEE. This CDR3 is built from 17 residues. V lost 1 base and J 0 bases, leaving 16 bases between the germline ends. The CDR3: CASSLYDWDSTNYGYTF. CDR3 DNA sequence: TGTGCCAGCAGCTTGTATGATTGGGACTCGACTAACTATGGCTACACCTTC.